This TCR beta chain was recovered during a study of persistence of HIV-infected CD4 T cells. The sample holds a few counts of this clone. Antigen: not known. The immunoSEQ assay was version 4, run in survey mode. The protocol was immunoSEQ multiplex PCR, while the TCRdb copy is restricted to in-frame clones and leaves out a portion. There are roughly 34,000 clones in the sample; 82% occur only once, and roughly 6.7% lies in the top ten. The germline CDR1 and CDR2 sequences are SGHVS and FQNEAQ. The CDR3 is 15 residues long. Germline trimming cut 1 base from V and 9 bases from J; bases unmatched to any gene: 7. Study results and caveats: Degenerate expanded CDR3beta sequences were enriched among CMV- and Gag-responding cells. Within sorted populations, more oligoclonal TCRs accompanied more oligoclonal proviruses.

Stimulation used 10 ug/mL lysate from CMV-infected fibroblasts. CD40L/CD69 double-negative CD45RO-high memory CD4+ T cells were collected. Suppressive ART was started during chronic HIV-1 infection in these adults. CD4+ T cell counts exceeded 400 cells/uL; CMV serology was positive. The gene calls are TRBV7-8 and TRBJ1-5; TRBD1 matches 9 bases. Material: CD4+ T cells sorted from PBMCs after approximately 19-hour stimulation, obtained from a patient who received antiretroviral therapy. The sequence derives from an adult woman with HIV who was CMV-seropositive. CDR3 sequence reads: CASSLEGTGTLPQHF. In DNA, the CDR3 is TGTGCCAGCAGCTTAGAGGGGACAGGGACTCTGCCCCAGCATTTT.